Below, 27 T cell receptor beta chains from the same sample are listed, as sequenced in a study of CD8+ T cells in alopecia areata. After pooling, cutaneous lymph node cells were sorted with CD4, CD8alpha, NKG2D, NKG2ACE and other markers. Following extraction, RNA underwent reverse transcription to cDNA, which served as the sequencing template. Generated by immunoSEQ multiplex PCR, the TCRdb table keeps only in-frame clones and is missing some. The sample offers around 300,000 clones and no singletons, the top ten holding more than 0.95%. The source material was CD4+ T cells sorted from a lymph node. The receptor source for this set is a C3H/HeJ mouse with alopecia areata. Strain haplotype (MHC): H2-k.

Note on this clone: Any gene name here is a mouse gene name. The read terminates 3 residues ahead of where the CDR3 ends, so the germline J gene completes it. This chain joins TRBV19 and TRBJ1-6, with D perhaps matching TRBD1 (6 bases). TRBJ1-6 is classed as an ORF, of uncertain function. Germline CDR1 is FNHDT and CDR2 is SITEND (reference sequence). The CDR3 is made up of 13 amino acids. V lost 6 bases, J lost 3 bases, and 7 bases lay in between. The CDR3 loop is CASTGVYNSPLYF. CDR3 DNA (partial): TGTGCCAGCACAGGGGTCTATAATTCGCCC.

With regard to this clone: Mouse names are used for the genes. The read comes to an end 4 residues before the CDR3 does, leaving the germline J gene to fill in the end. The V and J genes are TRBV2 and TRBJ1-2; TRBD1 agrees at 8 bases. The CDR3 has 14 residues. Germline CDR1 LGHNA, CDR2 YSYQKL. The V and J ends lost 0 bases and 4 bases, in that order; junction bases with no gene match: 1. The covered CDR3 bases are TGTGCCAGCAGCCAAGAAGGACAGGGCTCC. Translation gives CASSQEGQGS. The full CDR3 reads CASSQEGQGSDYTF.

Concerning this clone: Any gene name here is a mouse gene name. Read data end 4 residues before the CDR3 end; the end is taken from the germline J gene. This chain links TRBV31 with TRBJ2-1, with TRBD2 identical over 7 bases. Trimming at V came to 1 base and at J to 3 bases, leaving 6 bases not matched to a gene. The germline gives CDR1 GKSSPN, CDR2 SITVG. The CDR3 runs 15 residues. CDR3 bases read: TGTGCCTGGAGTCCCCCGAACTGGGGCTATGCT. Translation: CAWSPPNWGYA. The complete CDR3 reads CAWSPPNWGYAEQFF.

This clone was counted only a few times. Germline and genes: mouse. The missing CDR3 end, 4 residues past where the read stops, is filled in from the germline J gene. The rearrangement links TRBV19 to TRBJ2-1; no clear D gene. Germline values: CDR1 FNHDT, CDR2 SITEND (reference sequence). This CDR3 comprises 13 residues. The V and J ends lost 1 base and 3 bases respectively, with 5 bases between them. The covered CDR3 bases are TGTGCCAGCAGTATAAGGTTCTATGCT. This encodes CASSIRFYA. The full CDR3 reads CASSIRFYAEQFF.

This clone turned up a few times. Genes and germline are mouse. From the germline J gene comes the end of the CDR3, since the read stops 4 residues before it. Other DNA sequences in the same sample also yield this CDR3. The rearrangement links TRBV13-2 to TRBJ2-1, with 7 positions matching TRBD2. Germline CDR1 reads NNHNN; CDR2 reads SYGAGS (reference sequence). The junction had 3 bases not matched to a gene; V was cut back by 5 bases and J by 4 bases. The length of the CDR3 is 13 residues. CDR3 amino acids: CASGAGGYAEQFF. Partial CDR3 DNA: TGTGCCAGCGGGGCTGGGGGTTATGCT.

As for this clone: Gene names denote mouse genes. The CDR3 bases that were read are TGTGCCAGCAGGTGGGGGACTGGGGTCTAT. Translated, it gives CASRWGTGVY. In full, the CDR3 reads CASRWGTGVYEQYF. V and J are TRBV14 and TRBJ2-7; 10 nucleotides line up with TRBD2. Coverage ceases 4 residues before the CDR3 finishes, and the germline J gene fills in the end. The CDR3 covers 14 residues. Germline V gene data show CDR1 as SGHDT and CDR2 as FRDEAV. The ends lost 5 bases at V and 3 bases at J; junction bases unmatched: 5.

This clone showed up just a few times. The gene names given are mouse names. The DNA read from the CDR3 is TGCACCTGCAGAAGGACTGGGGGGAATGCT. Protein product: CTCRRTGGNA. The whole CDR3 region reads CTCRRTGGNAEQFF. The chain combines TRBV1 with TRBJ2-1; 11 bases are a match to TRBD2. The read gets to within 4 residues of the CDR3 end, and the germline J gene fills in the rest. The CDR3 is 14 amino acids. With V trimmed by 6 bases and J by 5 bases, 3 bases remained unmatched. Germline CDR1 is NSQYPW and CDR2 is LRSPGD (reference sequence).

On this clone itself: The germline and genes are mouse ones. The missing CDR3 end, 4 residues past where the read stops, is filled in from the germline J gene. The rearrangement links TRBV31 to TRBJ2-3; TRBD1 matches at 11 bases. V shed 3 bases and J 0 bases; nucleotides not matched to a gene: 8. The germline CDR1 and CDR2 sequences are GKSSPN and SITVG. The CDR3 is made up of 17 amino acids. The covered CDR3 bases are TGTGCCTGGAGAACCGGGACAGGGGGTGGGAGTGCAGAA. It encodes CAWRTGTGGGSAE. The whole CDR3 region reads CAWRTGTGGGSAETLYF.

This clone was counted only a few times. Gene names and germline refer to mouse. The observed sequence ends 4 residues before the CDR3 terminus, with the missing tail filled in from the germline J gene. The same CDR3 arises from other DNA sequences in this sample as well. This chain links TRBV13-1 with TRBJ2-1, with 11 positions matching TRBD1. Germline loops: CDR1 NSHNY, CDR2 SYGAGN. The CDR3 runs 14 residues. This CDR3 reads CASSDGDRGAEQFF. CDR3 DNA (partial): TGTGCCAGCAGTGATGGGGACAGGGGGGCT.

Concerning this clone: Gene names denote mouse genes. The CDR3 is cut off 4 residues early in the read; its end comes from the germline J gene. Other DNA sequences of this sample code for an identical CDR3. The genes are TRBV19 and TRBJ2-1; TRBD1 matches at 7 bases. The CDR3 is 13 amino acids. Trimming took 5 bases from V and 2 from J; bases not matched to a gene: 1. The V gene's germline CDR1 is FNHDT and CDR2 SITEND (reference sequence). The CDR3 protein is CASRGQYYAEQFF. The covered CDR3 bases are TGTGCCAGCAGGGGACAGTACTATGCT.

This clone was observed a few times. Mouse gene names and germline throughout. The read halts 4 residues ahead of the CDR3 end, with the missing end drawn from the germline J gene. The identical CDR3 is also encoded by other nucleotide sequences in the sample. The rearrangement uses TRBV5 and TRBJ2-5; 12 bases match TRBD2. Germline-derived CDR1 and CDR2 are LGHNA and YNLKQL (reference sequence). The CDR3 is made up of 15 amino acids. The CDR3 bases that were read are TGTGCCAGCAGCCCCTCGGGACTGGGGGGAGAC. Amino acid sequence: CASSPSGLGGD. The complete CDR3 protein is CASSPSGLGGDTQYF.

This clone has just a few counts. Mouse gene names apply. CDR3 region: CASSEAGQTNSDYTF. The covered CDR3 bases are TGTGCCAGCAGTGAAGCGGGACAAACAAACTCC. The V and J genes are TRBV13-1 and TRBJ1-2; a possible D gene is TRBD1 (6 bases). The CDR3 extends 4 residues past the end of the read, so its final part is completed from the germline J gene. With 2 bases removed from V and 0 bases from J, the gap between germline ends came to 11 bases. CDR1 is NSHNY, CDR2 SYGAGN, per germline. This CDR3 is 15 amino acids long.

This clone has a handful of counts. Gene names are mouse gene names. With the read ending 4 residues before the CDR3 end, the germline J gene is used to fill in that end. The chain recombines TRBV13-3 with TRBJ2-1, with a weak D call TRBD2 (5 bases). CDR1 and CDR2 (germline): NNHDY, SYVADS. CDR3 size: 12 residues. Trimming pared 3 bases from V and 5 bases from J, leaving 6 bases between. CDR3 DNA, as far as it was read: TGTGCCAGCAGTGGTGGGGATGCT. It is translated as CASSGGDA. The whole CDR3 protein reads CASSGGDAEQFF.

Note on this clone: Gene names and germline match the mouse. The missing CDR3 end, 3 residues past where the read stops, is filled in from the germline J gene. The V gene is TRBV19, the J gene TRBJ1-6, with 7 nucleotides matching TRBD1. TRBJ1-6 is noted as an ORF with a role that remains uncertain. CDR3 size: 16 residues. V dropped 4 bases and J dropped 2; count of bases not matched to a gene: 6. Germline CDR1 FNHDT, CDR2 SITEND (reference sequence). CDR3 in amino acids: CASSPTGTAYNSPLYF. The DNA read from the CDR3 is TGTGCCAGCAGTCCGACCGGGACAGCCTATAATTCGCCC.

This clone has only a few counts. Gene names are the mouse ones. The read is 4 residues too short to cover the CDR3 end, so that end is filled in from the germline J gene. The rearrangement links TRBV1 to TRBJ1-1, with 10 bases fitting TRBD1. The CDR3 has 17 amino acids. V shed 3 bases and J 4 bases; nucleotides not matched to a gene: 11. The V gene's germline CDR1 is NSQYPW and CDR2 LRSPGD (reference sequence). The covered CDR3 bases are TGCACCTGCAGTGCCCCGTCCGGGACAGGGGTGGGCACA. Amino acid sequence: CTCSAPSGTGVGT. The complete CDR3 protein is CTCSAPSGTGVGTEVFF.

About this clone: Mouse names are used for the genes. The read finishes 4 residues shy of the CDR3 end, and the germline J gene is used to complete it. This sample includes further DNA sequences coding for the same CDR3. The rearrangement joins TRBV1 to TRBJ2-2; 7 nucleotides agree with TRBD2. The V gene end was trimmed by 6 bases and the J gene end by 4 bases; junction bases not matched to a gene: 2. The CDR3 totals 13 residues. CDR1 is NSQYPW and CDR2 is LRSPGD in the germline V gene (reference sequence). The sequenced part of the CDR3 DNA is TGCACCTGCAGCGCTGGGGGCACCGGG. It yields the protein CTCSAGGTG. The whole CDR3 sequence is CTCSAGGTGQLYF.

Only a few counts were recorded for this clone. The genes and germline here are from mouse. The sequenced fragment ends 4 residues before the CDR3 boundary, so the rest is inferred from the germline J gene. This rearrangement joins TRBV13-1 to TRBJ1-2; perhaps TRBD1 as D (6 bases). CDR3 size: 13 residues. V was cut by 3 bases and J by 3 bases, with 9 bases left in between. Germline lookup yields CDR1 NSHNY and CDR2 SYGAGN. CDR3 bases read: TGTGCCAGCAGTGCCCAGGGGCACTCC. This gives the protein CASSAQGHS. The entire CDR3 reads CASSAQGHSDYTF.

As regards this clone: Gene labels here are mouse ones. The observed sequence ends 4 residues before the CDR3 terminus, with the missing tail filled in from the germline J gene. The V and J genes are TRBV2 and TRBJ2-2, with D possibly being TRBD1 (6 bases). The CDR3 has 16 residues. Germline V gene lookup returns CDR1 LGHNA and CDR2 YSYQKL. With 0 bases removed from V and 0 bases from J, the gap between germline ends came to 8 bases. CDR3 loop: CASSQEGQPNTGQLYF. The CDR3 bases that were read are TGTGCCAGCAGCCAAGAGGGACAACCAAACACCGGG.

This clone was detected many times. Germline and genes: mouse. The missing CDR3 end, 4 residues past where the read stops, is filled in from the germline J gene. The same CDR3 arises from other DNA sequences in this sample as well. The gene calls are TRBV13-3 and TRBJ2-1, with a tentative D call TRBD1 (5 bases). Germline CDR1 is NNHDY and CDR2 is SYVADS. The CDR3 sequence is 12 residues long. V was clipped by 2 bases and J by 6 bases, with 6 bases between them. The covered CDR3 bases are TGTGCCAGCAGTGACAGGGTTGCT. It yields the protein CASSDRVA. The CDR3 in its entirety is CASSDRVAEQFF.

This clone has only a few counts. All gene names here are mouse names. The DNA ends 4 residues before the CDR3 does, and the rest of the CDR3 is filled in from the germline J gene. This chain joins TRBV31 and TRBJ1-2; D may be TRBD1 (5 bases). Trimming removed 0 bases at V and 3 bases at J, with 8 bases between. The CDR3 runs 13 residues. CDR1 GKSSPN and CDR2 SITVG come from the germline V gene. The sequenced part of the CDR3 DNA is TGTGCCTGGAGTCTCAGCAGGGACTCC. This codes for CAWSLSRDS. The CDR3, in full, reads CAWSLSRDSDYTF.

This clone appeared a few times. Possible read error: a much larger clone is one base away. Mouse gene names and germline throughout. The CDR3 spells CASSGGQSNSDYTF. CDR3 DNA (partial): TGTGCCAGCAGTGGGGGACAGTCAAACTCC. The chain recombines TRBV13-3 with TRBJ1-2, with 7 bases aligning to TRBD1. The CDR3 end falls 4 residues outside the read, so it is completed with the germline J gene. Looked up from germline, CDR1 is NNHDY and CDR2 is SYVADS. With V trimmed by 3 bases and J by 0 bases, 2 bases remained unmatched. CDR3 length equals 14 residues.

Concerning this clone: Gene names follow the mouse nomenclature. The read gets to within 3 residues of the CDR3 end, and the germline J gene fills in the rest. Within the sample, other DNA sequences also encode this same CDR3. The V call is TRBV1, the J call TRBJ1-6; D is perhaps TRBD1 (6 bases). TRBJ1-6 is filed as an ORF, its function uncertain. Germline CDR1 and CDR2: NSQYPW and LRSPGD (reference sequence). V lost 3 bases to trimming and J lost 3 bases, with 9 bases between them. The CDR3 runs 15 residues. CDR3 region: CTCSARDIYNSPLYF. The sequenced CDR3 bases are TGCACCTGCAGTGCCCGGGACATCTATAATTCGCCC.

This clone was observed a handful of times. Mouse gene names apply. The read comes to an end 4 residues before the CDR3 does, leaving the germline J gene to fill in the end. The same CDR3 arises from other DNA sequences in this sample as well. V usage is TRBV1 and J usage is TRBJ2-3; 7 bases are shared with TRBD2. CDR1 and CDR2 from the germline V gene are NSQYPW and LRSPGD (reference sequence). The junction had 1 base not matched to a gene; V was cut back by 3 bases and J by 1 base. The CDR3 loop spans 14 amino acids. The DNA read from the CDR3 is TGCACCTGCAGTGCTCTGGGGGGTGCAGAA. Residues: CTCSALGGAE. In full, the CDR3 reads CTCSALGGAETLYF.

For this clone: Gene labels here are mouse ones. The CDR3 is cut off 4 residues early in the read; its end comes from the germline J gene. Other DNA sequences within the sample encode an identical CDR3. The V and J genes are TRBV5 and TRBJ1-1; D might be TRBD1 (6 bases). The CDR3 is 14 residues long. The germline CDR1 and CDR2 sequences are LGHNA and YNLKQL (reference sequence). The DNA read from the CDR3 is TGTGCCAGCAGCCAGACTGGGGGGGCGCGA. Translating gives CASSQTGGAR. The complete CDR3 reads CASSQTGGAREVFF.

The sample holds many counts of this clone. The germline and genes are mouse ones. The read terminates 4 residues before the CDR3 end, so the remaining end is supplied by the germline J gene. This chain links TRBV17 with TRBJ2-1, with 8 bases matching TRBD2. Germline V lookup: CDR1 MNHDT, CDR2 YYDKIL. Trimming cost V 6 bases and J 4 bases; bases outside gene matches: 5. The CDR3 totals 14 residues. The CDR3 here is CASRGAGGYAEQFF. CDR3 DNA (partial): TGTGCTAGCAGGGGGGCTGGGGGGTATGCT.

With regard to this clone: Genes and germline come from the mouse. Sequencing ends 4 residues short of the CDR3 end; the germline J gene provides the rest. The chain is built from TRBV13-1 and TRBJ2-2, with TRBD1 as a possible D gene (5 bases). CDR3 length equals 15 residues. The V end was cut by 2 bases, the J end by 6 bases, with 14 bases between. CDR1 is NSHNY, CDR2 SYGAGN, per germline. The covered CDR3 bases are TGTGCCAGCAGTGACCCGGACAAAGAGGCCGGG. Amino acids: CASSDPDKEAG. The complete CDR3 sequence is CASSDPDKEAGQLYF.

The table lists this clone with a few counts. Gene names are mouse gene names. Other DNA sequences in the sample encode the same CDR3. The chain's CDR3 is CASSRTGRDTQYF. The DNA read from the CDR3 is TGTGCCAGCAGCCGGACTGGGCGTGAC. The chain uses TRBV13-3 and TRBJ2-5; 8 positions agree with TRBD2. The sequenced fragment ends 4 residues before the CDR3 boundary, so the rest is inferred from the germline J gene. CDR3 length: 13 amino acids. Germline V gene sequence: CDR1 NNHDY, CDR2 SYVADS.